This TCR beta chain was identified during a study of metastatic and nonmetastatic thyroid tumors. Across the study: Malignant thyroid and benign thyroid patients provided blood and tumor or nodule tissue whose repertoires were compared.

No patient had received any treatment before thyroid surgery. From germline, CDR1 is LNHDA and CDR2 SQIVND (reference sequence). The CDR3 is made up of 13 amino acids. Trimming pared 5 bases from V and 10 bases from J, leaving 17 bases between. This clone was counted at least ten times. Authors' processing steps: The study built a papillary thyroid cancer distant-metastasis classifier from CDR3 differences across clinicopathological groups. TCRdb re-called clones via MiXCR from the PCR reads. TCRdb, rather than the study authors, made the V and J calls. The sample records some 19,000 clones, more than 20% being singletons.

The clonotype was recovered from a male donor with papillary thyroid cancer or a benign thyroid nodule (not recorded which). Some clones in this sample may be carry-over from other donors' samples. The chain has TRBV19 and TRBJ1-1, with D perhaps TRBD1 (6 bases). The sequenced sample consisted of blood. CDR3 in DNA: TGTGCCAGTAGTCTAAAAGACAGGCGTATAGCTTTCTTT. Its translation is CASSLKDRRIAFF.